Sequencing of this TCR beta chain was carried out in a study of blood T cells in healthy people across ages. Study observations and caveats: Percentage of naive T cells showed a strong correlation with TCR beta diversity. Relative to aged donors, long-lived donors carried more naive CD4+ cells and displayed higher diversity.

Through a sample-barcoded 5' primer and a J-beta primer mix, a second PCR was run for roughly 6 to 11 cycles. TCRdb fed the 5' RACE reads into MiXCR, producing one record per CDR3 protein. The sample has 650,000 to 800,000 distinct CDR3 sequences, 40% to 50% seen once. In regard to this clonotype: Its antigen is as yet unknown.

Germline V gene lookup returns CDR1 SGHRS and CDR2 YFSETQ. This CDR3 contains 13 residues. Losses at the gene ends were 6 bases for V and 4 bases for J; bases not matched to a gene: 4. The sample was blood. This rearrangement joins TRBV5-1 to TRBJ1-1; 9 nucleotides match TRBD1. The origin of this receptor is a man aged 55 to 70 in good health. This chain's CDR3 is CASTGTGTTEAFF. In nucleotides, the CDR3 is TGCGCCAGCACCGGGACAGGGACCACTGAAGCTTTCTTT.